The source of this TCR beta chain is a study of cytomegalovirus exposure and HLA in healthy donors. The germline gives CDR1 SGHDT, CDR2 YYEEEE. J was trimmed by 3 bases and V by 4 bases; bases with no gene match: 10. The CDR3 runs to 16 residues. As regards this clone: The antigen is unknown.

PCR employed 60 Vbeta and 13 Jbeta primers. Libraries were prepared by immunoSEQ multiplex PCR; TCRdb keeps only in-frame clonotypes and omits some of them. This repertoire includes about 160,000 clones. Study findings and constraints: Among CMV-associated TCR beta chains, most appeared HLA-restricted in a later analysis.

The J gene is TRBJ1-1, the V gene TRBV5-6; TRBD1 agrees at 9 bases. The TCR was taken from a woman aged 55-69 years in good health and CMV-seronegative. What was sequenced was PBMCs. The CDR3 DNA sequence: TGTGCCAGCAGCGTCGGGGGGTACAGGGGGCACACTGAAGCTTTCTTT. The encoded protein is CASSVGGYRGHTEAFF. Variable domain in full (rest from reference TRBV5-6 and TRBJ1-1): DAGVTQSPTHLIKTRGQQVTLRCSPKSGHDTVSWYQQALGQGPQFIFQYYEEEERQRGNFPDRFSGHQFPNYSSELNVNALLLGDSALYLCASSVGGYRGHTEAFFGQGTRLTVV.